This T cell receptor beta chain was observed in a study of technical replicates of blood from a handful of donors. The germline V gene has CDR1 SNHLY and CDR2 FYNNEI. There are 16 residues in the CDR3. The germline V and J ends were trimmed by 1 base and 7 bases, with 16 bases remaining between them. Using immunoSEQ multiplex PCR, the repertoire was profiled, and TCRdb retains in-frame clones only, with some absent. The sample contains tens of thousands of clones, 94% of which appear only once. The rearrangement links TRBV2 to TRBJ1-4, with no clear D. The source material was T cells isolated from PBMCs. This receptor was obtained from a human donor in good health. Written as DNA, the CDR3 is TGTGCCAGCAGTGAAGTAGGTTTGTCAGCGGGTGAAAAACTGTTTTTT. As protein: CASSEVGLSAGEKLFF.